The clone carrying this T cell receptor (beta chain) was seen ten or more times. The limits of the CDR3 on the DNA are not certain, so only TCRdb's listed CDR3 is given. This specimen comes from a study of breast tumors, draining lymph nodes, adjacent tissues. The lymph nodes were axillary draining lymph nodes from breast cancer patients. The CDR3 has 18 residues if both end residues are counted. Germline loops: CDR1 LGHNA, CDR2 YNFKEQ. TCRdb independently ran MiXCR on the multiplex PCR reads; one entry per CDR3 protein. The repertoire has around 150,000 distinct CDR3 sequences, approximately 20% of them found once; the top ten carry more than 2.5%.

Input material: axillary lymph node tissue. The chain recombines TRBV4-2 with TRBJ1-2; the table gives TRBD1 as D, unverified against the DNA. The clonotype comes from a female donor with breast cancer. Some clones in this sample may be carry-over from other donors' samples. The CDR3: CASSQDSGQGVLNYGYTF.